This section outlines one TCR beta chain sequence together with its context. Its antigen specificity is not known. There are no base qualities to consult, and no much larger clone falls within one base. Collaborating institutions collected whole blood in K2EDTA tubes following their own protocols. For TCRbeta analysis, collaborators shipped samples in one of three forms: frozen whole blood, isolated PBMCs, or DNA extracted from either of those sample types. The V and J ends are trimmed by 2 bases and 7 bases, leaving 18 bases between them. The germline V gene supplies CDR1 SQVTM and CDR2 ANQGSEA. Reading from cysteine to phenylalanine, the CDR3 counts 15 amino acids. Of the read, only the CDR3 DNA is kept; its 45 bases are in frame from base 1. This sample was taken from a study of blood T cell repertoires in COVID-19 (dated by TCRdb to the early 2020s). As for the study more broadly: The collaborator samples originated in the United States, Italy and Spain and spanned the acute and convalescent phases of COVID-19. A freely available public database, intended as a resource for researchers studying the immune response to SARS-CoV-2, is where the repertoires were released. A de-identified subject ID, COVID-19 status, age in years and sex were almost always included in the sample metadata. The material from the prospective study consisted of cDNA or gDNA derived from T cells, B-cell-depleted T cells, or PBMCs. Where available, HLA class I and class II types were taken from metadata supplied by the sample provider and were not determined by assay-based typing. Samples were obtained from the ongoing ImmuneRACE study (first 160 participants) and from 1,254 subjects provided by 6 global collaborators. Deeply sampled blood TCRbeta repertoires from subjects exposed to, actively infected with, or recovered from COVID-19 were included in the dataset. Overall results and qualifications from the work: Clinical and demographic metadata were provided uncurated, with the amount varying by source and participant.

TCRbeta CDR3 regions were amplified from genomic DNA by means of the immunoSEQ Assay, a bias-controlled multiplex PCR. From the authors' description of their analysis: The number of nucleated cells in each sample was estimated by amplification of reference gene primers within the assay. Sequence reads were collapsed and filtered to measure the absolute abundance of every unique TCRbeta CDR3 rearrangement. Productive Simpson clonality was computed per sample as the square root of Simpson's diversity index over productive rearrangements. TCRdb carries this immuneACCESS record with in-frame sequences only. Its versions omit some clonotypes, under half of them owing to an unresolved V gene in the studies checked, with the rest unexplained. V, J and clone size are those of that table, while D and trimming were read from the DNA. The sample yields 100,000 to 150,000 clones; about 84% were counted once. Together, the top ten hold about 5.4% of the sample.

This sequence uses TRBV29-1 and TRBJ2-1, with a tentative D gene TRBD2 over 5 matching bases. The material sequenced was peripheral blood. The source is a human donor in a cohort sampled during active COVID-19. The CDR3 protein: CSVESLRVGMNEQFF. The sequenced DNA: TGCAGCGTTGAATCGCTGCGGGTGGGGATGAATGAGCAGTTCTTC.